These 26 T cell receptor beta chains came from one sample sequenced in a study of Ad26.COV2.S vaccination and SARS-CoV-2 variants. The treatment here: around 19 received Ad26.COV2.S at low or high dose, single or two shots; about five received placebo; per-sample allocation not given. Collection of the samples took place on day 63 after the first injection of vaccine or placebo. Sequencing was performed with immunoSEQ multiplex PCR; in TCRdb, only in-frame clones are kept and a portion is missing. The sample has about 470,000 clones, less than 95% seen once; the top ten hold more than 3.5%. Sequencing used peripheral blood, obtained in a trial of Ad26.COV2.S vaccine versus placebo. These receptors all come from a person between 18 and 59 years old who received the Ad26.COV2.S COVID-19 vaccine or a placebo.

V usage is TRBV6-1 and J usage is TRBJ1-5, with D uncertain. Germline assignment: CDR1 MNHNS and CDR2 SASEGT. V was shortened by 3 bases and J by 16 bases, with 13 bases between the two germline ends. This CDR3 region has 11 residues. For the CDR3, the DNA is TGTGCCAGCAGTGACCCCTATCTGATCCATTTT. Protein sequence: CASSDPYLIHF.

The rearrangement links TRBV4-3 to TRBJ2-1; 10 bases map to TRBD2. The J segment lost 1 base and the V segment lost 2 bases, leaving 11 bases of the junction unmatched. Germline CDR1 is LGHNA and CDR2 is YSLEER. This CDR3 region has 19 residues. In nucleotides, the CDR3 is TGCGCCAGCAGCCAATGGGGGTCTAGCGGGAGAAGTTCCTACAATGAGCAGTTCTTC. It translates to CASSQWGSSGRSSYNEQFF.

The CDR3 sequence is CASSLAQGRGTQYF. CDR3 in DNA: TGTGCCAGCAGCTTGGCACAGGGGAGAGGGACCCAGTACTTC. The chain has TRBV5-6 and TRBJ2-5, with 7 bases aligning to TRBD1. Germline V gene data show CDR1 as SGHDT and CDR2 as YYEEEE. V lost 0 bases, J lost 7 bases, and 6 bases stayed unmatched. The CDR3 length is 14 residues.

The gene calls are TRBV12-3 or TRBV12-4 and TRBJ1-1; a possible D gene is TRBD1 (5 bases). The CDR3 totals 13 residues. V dropped 3 bases and J dropped 6 bases, with 11 bases sitting between them. CDR3 amino acids: CASSLRGSAEAFF. The CDR3 nucleotides are TGTGCCAGCAGTTTGAGGGGAAGTGCTGAAGCTTTCTTT.

The V and J genes are TRBV5-6 and TRBJ2-7; possibly TRBD1 for D (6 bases). Germline V gives CDR1 SGHDT, CDR2 YYEEEE. CDR3 length equals 15 residues. V was trimmed by 3 bases and J by 0 bases, leaving 13 bases between them. The DNA for the CDR3 is TGTGCCAGCAGCTCTTCGGACAGACCCTCCTACGAGCAGTACTTC. Its translation is CASSSSDRPSYEQYF.

This chain uses TRBV5-5 with TRBJ1-1; D is ambiguous. Trimming shortened V by 6 bases and J by 4 bases, and 16 bases separated the two germline ends. From germline, CDR1 is SGHKS and CDR2 YYEKEE (reference sequence). This CDR3 has 14 amino acids. The CDR3 coding sequence is TGTGCCAGCAAGTTTGATCTGTCGGGCACTGAAGCTTTCTTT. The encoded protein is CASKFDLSGTEAFF.

The gene calls are TRBV6-5 and TRBJ2-7; 10 bases are shared with TRBD1. The CDR3 runs to 15 residues. The V segment lost 7 bases and the J segment 0 bases; nucleotides outside the gene matches: 6. Germline CDR1 and CDR2: MNHEY and SVGAGI. CDR3 DNA sequence: TGTGCCAGCACCTCCCGGGACAGGGGCTCCTACGAGCAGTACTTC. Amino acid sequence: CASTSRDRGSYEQYF.

The chain recombines TRBV10-3 with TRBJ2-1; D is ambiguous. CDR3 size: 14 residues. V lost 2 bases to trimming and J lost 7 bases, with 12 bases between them. Germline loops: CDR1 ENHRY, CDR2 SYGVKD. CDR3 coding DNA: TGTGCCATCAGTGAGGTCCCCCCTAGGAATGAGCAGTTCTTC. It specifies CAISEVPPRNEQFF.

V gene TRBV7-9 combines with J gene TRBJ1-4, with a tentative D call TRBD1 (5 bases). This CDR3 is built from 16 residues. Germline V gene data show CDR1 as SEHNR and CDR2 as FQNEAQ (reference sequence). V was cut by 1 base and J by 6 bases, with 15 bases left in between. In DNA form, the CDR3 reads TGTGCCAGCAGCTTAGGCCCCATGGGGGGAGATGAAAAACTGTTTTTT. Its protein is CASSLGPMGGDEKLFF.

The chain is built from TRBV5-1 and TRBJ2-4; 8 bases align to TRBD2. The CDR3 is 18 amino acids. With V trimmed by 4 bases and J by 0 bases, 12 bases remained unmatched. The germline V gene has CDR1 SGHRS and CDR2 YFSETQ. The CDR3 nucleotides are TGCGCCAGCAGCCCGACTAGCGAAGGGGGTCTAGCCAAAAACATTCAGTACTTC. Translated: CASSPTSEGGLAKNIQYF.

This chain connects TRBV9 to TRBJ2-1, with D uncertain. Trimming removed 0 bases from V and 7 bases from J, with 11 bases in between. Germline lookup yields CDR1 SGDLS and CDR2 YYNGEE. The CDR3 contains 14 residues. This chain's CDR3 is CASSVEEWTNEQFF. CDR3 nucleotides: TGTGCCAGCAGCGTAGAGGAGTGGACGAATGAGCAGTTCTTC. The variable domain in full, with the rest retrieved from reference TRBV9 and TRBJ2-1, is DSGVTQTPKHLITATGQRVTLRCSPRSGDLSVYWYQQSLDQGLQFLIQYYNGEERAKGNILERFSAQQFPDLHSELNLSSLELGDSALYFCASSVEEWTNEQFFGPGTRLTVL.

This clone has just a few counts. V usage is TRBV7-3 and J usage is TRBJ1-2; D might be TRBD1 (6 bases). Trimming stripped 2 bases from V and 7 bases from J, with 11 bases between. The CDR3 contains 13 residues. Germline-derived CDR1 and CDR2 are SGHTA and FQGTGA. The CDR3 loop is CASSLGGRGGYTF. CDR3 bases: TGTGCCAGCAGCTTAGGGGGGCGAGGTGGCTACACCTTC. The full variable domain, completed using reference TRBV7-3 and TRBJ1-2, is GAGVSQTPSNKVTEKGKYVELRCDPISGHTALYWYRQSLGQGPEFLIYFQGTGAADDSGLPNDRFFAVRPEGSVSTLKIQRTERGDSAVYLCASSLGGRGGYTFGSGTRLTVV.

The CDR3, as DNA: TGTGCCAGCAGCTCCTTACACCCCAGCGGGGACAATGAGCAGTTCTTC. It encodes CASSSLHPSGDNEQFF. The V and J genes are TRBV7-6 and TRBJ2-1, with 7 bases lining up with TRBD2. The CDR3 is 16 residues long. V was pared by 4 bases and J by 5 bases, with 11 bases of the junction left unmatched. In germline, CDR1 is SGHVS, CDR2 FNYEAQ.

V gene TRBV10-3 combines with J gene TRBJ2-2; 11 bases align to TRBD2. The CDR3 is made up of 15 amino acids. Germline V lookup: CDR1 ENHRY, CDR2 SYGVKD. V lost 4 bases, J lost 6 bases, and 4 bases stayed unmatched. CDR3 coding DNA: TGTGCCATCAGTGGACTAGCGGGACCCCCCGGGGAGCTGTTTTTT. Amino acids: CAISGLAGPPGELFF.

This rearrangement joins TRBV9 to TRBJ1-3; D not resolved. The CDR3 is 19 amino acids. Deletions cut 4 bases from V and 0 bases from J, with 23 bases between. CDR1 is SGDLS and CDR2 is YYNGEE in the germline V gene. CDR3 bases: TGTGCCAGCAGCCGATACCCCCCCCGCGCAAGTGGCTCTGGAAACACCATATATTTT. Translating gives CASSRYPPRASGSGNTIYF.

This chain uses TRBV6-5 with TRBJ1-2; TRBD1 aligns across 8 bases. This CDR3 spans 15 amino acids. Germline CDR1 is MNHEY and CDR2 is SVGAGI. V dropped 2 bases and J dropped 7; count of bases not matched to a gene: 9. CDR3 in DNA: TGTGCCAGCAGTTACGCCCAGGGGGCTATGGGTGGCTACACCTTC. Translating it yields CASSYAQGAMGGYTF.

The rearrangement joins TRBV6-2 or TRBV6-3 to TRBJ2-3; D unclear. The CDR3 has 11 amino acids. Trimming cost V 5 bases and J 5 bases, with 5 bases left between them. Germline V gene lookup returns CDR1 MNHEY and CDR2 SVGEGT. The CDR3 nucleotides are TGTGCCAGCAGTAGAAAAGATACGCAGTATTTT. This gives the protein CASSRKDTQYF.

Only one count was recorded for this clone. The V gene is TRBV28, the J gene TRBJ1-2, with 7 bases aligning to TRBD1. Unmatched junction bases numbered 18, after V lost 5 bases and J lost 3 bases. Germline V gene sequence: CDR1 MDHEN, CDR2 SYDVKM. This CDR3 region has 18 residues. The CDR3 DNA sequence: TGTGCCAGCAGTCCGATCCCCGGGACAGAGGGGGTCGACTATGGCTACACCTTC. Its protein product is CASSPIPGTEGVDYGYTF.

The rearrangement uses TRBV5-5 and TRBJ1-1; no definite D call. Germline assignment: CDR1 SGHKS and CDR2 YYEKEE (reference sequence). V was trimmed by 1 base and J by 1 base, leaving 8 bases between them. The CDR3 contains 14 residues. The CDR3 coding sequence is TGTGCCAGCAGCTTGAGCCCGAGGAACACTGAAGCTTTCTTT. It specifies CASSLSPRNTEAFF. The full variable domain, its missing parts supplied by reference TRBV5-5 and TRBJ1-1, is DAGVTQSPTHLIKTRGQQVTLRCSPISGHKSVSWYQQVLGQGPQFIFQYYEKEERGRGNFPDRFSARQFPNYSSELNVNALLLGDSALYLCASSLSPRNTEAFFGQGTRLTVV.

This sequence joins TRBV27 and TRBJ1-2, with a tentative D call TRBD1 (5 bases). Trimming stripped 2 bases from V and 2 bases from J, with 15 bases between. CDR1 is MNHEY and CDR2 is SMNVEV in the germline V gene (reference sequence). The CDR3 runs 16 residues. CDR3 sequence (DNA): TGTGCCAGCAGTTTAGTTTCCCAGGGTGGGAACTATGGCTACACCTTC. This codes for CASSLVSQGGNYGYTF.

The rearrangement joins TRBV5-4 to TRBJ2-3; 12 bases are shared with TRBD2. CDR3 length: 16 residues. Germline V gene sequence: CDR1 SGHNT, CDR2 YYREEE (reference sequence). V shed 4 bases and J 5 bases; nucleotides not matched to a gene: 8. The CDR3 protein is CASSPATSGSRDTQYF. The CDR3, as DNA: TGTGCCAGCAGCCCTGCGACTAGCGGGAGTCGAGATACGCAGTATTTT.

This chain links TRBV28 with TRBJ1-5, with TRBD1 matching over 8 bases. With 5 bases clipped from V and 4 bases from J, the junction kept 4 bases outside the gene matches. The CDR3 spans 14 residues. Germline V CDR1 and CDR2: MDHEN, SYDVKM. The CDR3 region has the DNA TGTGCCAGCAGTACAGGGGGTTCGAATCAGCCCCAGCATTTT. This encodes CASSTGGSNQPQHF.

This sequence joins TRBV7-9 and TRBJ2-5, with D possibly TRBD1 on 6 matching bases. The V and J ends lost 1 base and 2 bases respectively, with 14 bases between them. The CDR3 is 16 amino acids. Germline assignment: CDR1 SEHNR and CDR2 FQNEAQ (reference sequence). CDR3 in DNA: TGTGCCAGCAGCTTAGAGCTAACAGGGTCTCAAGAGACCCAGTACTTC. Its protein is CASSLELTGSQETQYF.

V and J are TRBV6-1 and TRBJ2-1; 9 bases are shared with TRBD2. V dropped 1 base and J dropped 10; count of bases not matched to a gene: 11. The CDR3 is 16 residues long. The germline V gene has CDR1 MNHNS and CDR2 SASEGT. CDR3 sequence: CASSEGTSGSVREQFF. CDR3 bases: TGTGCCAGCAGTGAAGGCACTAGCGGGTCCGTAAGAGAGCAGTTCTTC.

This sequence joins TRBV6-5 and TRBJ1-6, with 9 nucleotides matching TRBD1. The CDR3 is 13 residues long. The J segment lost 9 bases and the V segment lost 7 bases, leaving 4 bases of the junction unmatched. Germline values: CDR1 MNHEY, CDR2 SVGAGI. This chain's CDR3 is CASTRQGGSPLHF. As DNA, the CDR3 is TGTGCCAGCACCCGACAGGGGGGTTCACCCCTCCACTTT.

This clone was detected only a few times. CDR3 in DNA: TGTGCCAGCAGTGACTCGGGACTAGCGGGAGGGTCCTACGAGCAGTACTTC. The encoded protein is CASSDSGLAGGSYEQYF. The chain links TRBV2 to TRBJ2-7; 16 bases align to TRBD2. V shed 3 bases and J 1 base; nucleotides not matched to a gene: 3. CDR1 and CDR2 (germline): SNHLY, FYNNEI. The length of the CDR3 is 17 residues.